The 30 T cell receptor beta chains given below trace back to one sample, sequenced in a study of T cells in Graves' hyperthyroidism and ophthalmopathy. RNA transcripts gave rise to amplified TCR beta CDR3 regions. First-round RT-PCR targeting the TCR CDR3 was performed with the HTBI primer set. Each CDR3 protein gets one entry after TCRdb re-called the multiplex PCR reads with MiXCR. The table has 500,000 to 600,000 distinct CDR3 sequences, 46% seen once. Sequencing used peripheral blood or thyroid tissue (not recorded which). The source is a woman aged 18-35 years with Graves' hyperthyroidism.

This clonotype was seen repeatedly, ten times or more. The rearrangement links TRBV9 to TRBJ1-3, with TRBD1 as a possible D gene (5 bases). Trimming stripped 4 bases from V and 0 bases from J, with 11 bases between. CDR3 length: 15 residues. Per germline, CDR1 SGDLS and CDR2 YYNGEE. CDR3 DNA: TGTGCCAGCAGCCCCTCAGGGAGCTCTGGAAACACCATATATTTT. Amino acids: CASSPSGSSGNTIYF. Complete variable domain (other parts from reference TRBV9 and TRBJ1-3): DSGVTQTPKHLITATGQRVTLRCSPRSGDLSVYWYQQSLDQGLQFLIQYYNGEERAKGNILERFSAQQFPDLHSELNLSSLELGDSALYFCASSPSGSSGNTIYFGEGSWLTVV.

Here the CDR3 reads CASSLGGAQQYF. Here the CDR3 DNA reads TGTGCCAGCAGCTTAGGAGGGGCTCAGCAGTACTTC. The rearrangement links TRBV7-2 to TRBJ2-7; D possibly matches TRBD1 or TRBD2 (5 bases each). Germline CDR1 reads SGHTA; CDR2 reads FQGNSA. Trimming shortened V by 1 base and J by 8 bases, and 9 bases separated the two germline ends. The CDR3 contains 12 residues.

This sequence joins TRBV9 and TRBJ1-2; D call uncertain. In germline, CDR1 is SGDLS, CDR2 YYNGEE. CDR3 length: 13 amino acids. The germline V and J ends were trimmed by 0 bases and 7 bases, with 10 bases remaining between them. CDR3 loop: CASSVDSYCGYTF. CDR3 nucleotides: TGTGCCAGCAGCGTAGACAGCTACTGTGGCTACACCTTC.

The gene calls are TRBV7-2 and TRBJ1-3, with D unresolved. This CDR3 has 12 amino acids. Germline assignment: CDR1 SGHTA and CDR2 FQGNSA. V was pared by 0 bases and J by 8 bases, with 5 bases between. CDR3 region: CASSLALDTIYF. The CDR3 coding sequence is TGTGCCAGCAGCTTAGCGCTGGACACCATATATTTT.

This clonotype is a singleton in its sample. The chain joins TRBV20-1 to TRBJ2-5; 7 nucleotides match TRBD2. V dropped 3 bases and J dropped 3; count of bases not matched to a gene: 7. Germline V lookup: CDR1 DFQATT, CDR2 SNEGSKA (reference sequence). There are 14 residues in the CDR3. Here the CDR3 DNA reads TGCAGTGCTAGGGGGGGGGGGGGAGAAGAGACCCAGTACTTC. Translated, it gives CSARGGGGEETQYF.

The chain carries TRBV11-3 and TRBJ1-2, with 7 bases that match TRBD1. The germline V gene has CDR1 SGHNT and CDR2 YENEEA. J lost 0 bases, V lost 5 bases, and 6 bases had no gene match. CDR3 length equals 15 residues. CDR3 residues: CASSDSGTANYGYTF. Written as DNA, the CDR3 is TGTGCCAGCAGCGACTCCGGGACAGCTAACTATGGCTACACCTTC.

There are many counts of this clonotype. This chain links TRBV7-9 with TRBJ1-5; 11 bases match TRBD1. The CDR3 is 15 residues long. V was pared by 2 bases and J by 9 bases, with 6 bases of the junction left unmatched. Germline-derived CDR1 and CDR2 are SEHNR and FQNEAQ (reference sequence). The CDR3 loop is CASSLSGDRGGPQHF. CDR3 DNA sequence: TGTGCCAGCAGCTTAAGCGGGGACAGGGGGGGGCCCCAGCATTTT. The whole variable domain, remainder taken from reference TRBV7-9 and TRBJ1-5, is DTGVSQNPRHKITKRGQNVTFRCDPISEHNRLYWYRQTLGQGPEFLTYFQNEAQLEKSRLLSDRFSAERPKGSFSTLEIQRTEQGDSAMYLCASSLSGDRGGPQHFGDGTRLSIL.

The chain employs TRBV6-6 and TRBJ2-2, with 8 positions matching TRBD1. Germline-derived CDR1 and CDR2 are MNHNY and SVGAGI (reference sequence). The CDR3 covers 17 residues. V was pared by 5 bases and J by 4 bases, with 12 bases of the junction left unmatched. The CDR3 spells CASSVGTGPSGTGELFF. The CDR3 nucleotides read TGTGCCAGCAGTGTTGGGACAGGTCCTTCGGGCACCGGGGAGCTGTTTTTT.

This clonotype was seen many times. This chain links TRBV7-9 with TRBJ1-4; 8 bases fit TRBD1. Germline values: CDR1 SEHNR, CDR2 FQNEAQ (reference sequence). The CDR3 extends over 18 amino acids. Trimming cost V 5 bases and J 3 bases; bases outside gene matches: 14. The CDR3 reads CASSPLNRQGRANEKLFF. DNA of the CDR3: TGTGCCAGCAGCCCTCTAAATCGACAGGGGAGGGCTAATGAAAAACTGTTTTTT.

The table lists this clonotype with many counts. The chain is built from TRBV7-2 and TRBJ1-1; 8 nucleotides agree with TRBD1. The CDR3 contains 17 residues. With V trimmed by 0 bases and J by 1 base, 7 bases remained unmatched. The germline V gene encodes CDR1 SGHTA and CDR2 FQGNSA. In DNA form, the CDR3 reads TGTGCCAGCAGCTTAGCGTGGGGACAGGCGTGGAACACTGAAGCTTTCTTT. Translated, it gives CASSLAWGQAWNTEAFF.

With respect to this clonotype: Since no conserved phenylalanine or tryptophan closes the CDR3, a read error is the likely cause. CDR3: CASSQGTESYEQYL. CDR3 in DNA: TGCGCCAGCAGCCAAGGGACAGAATCCTACGAGCAGTACCTC. The J gene is TRBJ2-7, the V gene TRBV4-1; D possibly corresponds to TRBD1 (6 bases). The V and J ends lost 1 base and 1 base respectively, with 8 bases between them. CDR1 is MGHRA, CDR2 YSYEKL, per germline. This CDR3 is 14 amino acids long.

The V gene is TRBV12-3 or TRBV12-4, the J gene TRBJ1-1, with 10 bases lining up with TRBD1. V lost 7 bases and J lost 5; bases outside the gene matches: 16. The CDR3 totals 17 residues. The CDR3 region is CASTLLYRDRGVTEAFF. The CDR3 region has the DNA TGTGCCAGCACCTTACTCTACCGGGACAGGGGTGTTACTGAAGCTTTCTTT.

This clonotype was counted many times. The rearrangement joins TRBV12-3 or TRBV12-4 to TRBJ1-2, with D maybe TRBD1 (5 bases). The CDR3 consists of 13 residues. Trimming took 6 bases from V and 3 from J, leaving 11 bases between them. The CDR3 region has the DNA TGTGCCAGCAGGAAGACAGCTTACTATGGCTACACCTTC. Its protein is CASRKTAYYGYTF.

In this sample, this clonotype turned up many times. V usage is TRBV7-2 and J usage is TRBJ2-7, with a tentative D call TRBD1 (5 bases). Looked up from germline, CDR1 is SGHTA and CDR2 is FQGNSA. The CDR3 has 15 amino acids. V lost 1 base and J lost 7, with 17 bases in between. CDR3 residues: CASSLGTTLGKEQYF. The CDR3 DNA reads TGTGCCAGCAGCTTAGGGACAACTCTGGGCAAGGAGCAGTACTTC.

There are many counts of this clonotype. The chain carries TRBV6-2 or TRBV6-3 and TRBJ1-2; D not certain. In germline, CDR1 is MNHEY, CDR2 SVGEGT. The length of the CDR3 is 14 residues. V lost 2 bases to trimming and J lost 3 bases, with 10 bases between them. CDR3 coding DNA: TGTGCCAGCAGTTACCTCCCAGAACACTATGGCTACACCTTC. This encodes CASSYLPEHYGYTF.

In DNA form, the CDR3 reads TGTGCCAGGTTAGCGGGAGGAACAGATACGCAGTATTTT. It yields the protein CARLAGGTDTQYF. The V gene is TRBV2, the J gene TRBJ2-3, with 10 bases identical to TRBD2. The V gene's germline CDR1 is SNHLY and CDR2 FYNNEI. CDR3 length equals 13 residues. V was pared by 9 bases and J by 3 bases, with 3 bases of the junction left unmatched.

The DNA of the CDR3 is TGTGCCAGCAGCGTTGTTGGCGGGAGAGGCACCGGGGAGCTGTTTTTT. Protein product: CASSVVGGRGTGELFF. This chain links TRBV9 with TRBJ2-2; TRBD2 matches 7 bases. Germline values: CDR1 SGDLS, CDR2 YYNGEE. CDR3 size: 16 residues. With 2 bases clipped from V and 4 bases from J, the junction kept 8 bases outside the gene matches.

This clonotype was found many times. The CDR3 spells CASSFGTAHQPQHF. Written as DNA, the CDR3 is TGTGCCAGCAGCTTTGGGACAGCCCATCAGCCCCAGCATTTT. The chain recombines TRBV5-6 with TRBJ1-5; 7 nucleotides line up with TRBD1. The trim removed 2 bases at V and 5 bases at J, leaving 4 bases unmatched. Germline CDR1 SGHDT, CDR2 YYEEEE. CDR3 length equals 14 residues.

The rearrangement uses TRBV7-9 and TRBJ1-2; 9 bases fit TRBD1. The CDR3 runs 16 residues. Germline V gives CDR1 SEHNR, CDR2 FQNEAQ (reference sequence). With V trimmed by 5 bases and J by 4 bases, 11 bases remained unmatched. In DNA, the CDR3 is TGTGCCAGCAGCATAGACAGGGGGGGCGTCACCTATGGCTACACCTTC. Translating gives CASSIDRGGVTYGYTF.

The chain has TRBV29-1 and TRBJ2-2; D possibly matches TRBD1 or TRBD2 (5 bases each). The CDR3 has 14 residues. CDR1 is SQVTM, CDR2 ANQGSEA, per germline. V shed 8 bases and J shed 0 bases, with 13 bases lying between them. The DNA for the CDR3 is TGCAGCTTGGGAGCAGGGCCGAACACCGGGGAGCTGTTTTTT. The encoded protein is CSLGAGPNTGELFF.

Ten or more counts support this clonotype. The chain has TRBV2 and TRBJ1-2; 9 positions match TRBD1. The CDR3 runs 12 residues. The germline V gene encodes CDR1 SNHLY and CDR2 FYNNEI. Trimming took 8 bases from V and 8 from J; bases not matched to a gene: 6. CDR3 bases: TGTGCCAGCCATAGGACAGGGGACGGCTACACCTTC. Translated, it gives CASHRTGDGYTF.

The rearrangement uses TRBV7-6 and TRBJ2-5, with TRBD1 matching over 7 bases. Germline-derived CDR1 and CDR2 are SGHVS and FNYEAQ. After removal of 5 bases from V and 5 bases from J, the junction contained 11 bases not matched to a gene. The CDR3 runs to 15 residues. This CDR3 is CASSANQQGNETQYF. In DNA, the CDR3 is TGTGCCAGCAGCGCGAATCAACAGGGGAATGAGACCCAGTACTTC. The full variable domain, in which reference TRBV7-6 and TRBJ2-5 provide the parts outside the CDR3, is GAGVSQSPRYKVTKRGQDVALRCDPISGHVSLYWYRQALGQGPEFLTYFNYEAQQDKSGLPNDRFSAERPEGSISTLTIQRTEQRDSAMYRCASSANQQGNETQYFGPGTRLLVL.

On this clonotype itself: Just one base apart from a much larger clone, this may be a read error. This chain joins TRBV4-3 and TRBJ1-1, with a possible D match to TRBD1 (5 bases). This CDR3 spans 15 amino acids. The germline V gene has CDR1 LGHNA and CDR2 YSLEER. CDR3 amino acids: CASSYMGPRNTEASF. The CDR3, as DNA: TGCGCCAGCAGCTACATGGGGCCTCGGAACACTGAAGCTTCCTTT.

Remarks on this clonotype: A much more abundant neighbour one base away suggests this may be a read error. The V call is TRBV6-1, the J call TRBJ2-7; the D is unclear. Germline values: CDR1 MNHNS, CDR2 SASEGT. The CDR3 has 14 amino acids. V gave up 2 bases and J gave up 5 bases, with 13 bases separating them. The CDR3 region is CASSEFGRTHEQYF. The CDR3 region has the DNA TGTGCCAGCAGTGAATTCGGCAGGACCCACGAGCAGTACTTC.

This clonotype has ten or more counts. The CDR3 loop reads CASSEIGSPYEQYF. CDR3 DNA sequence: TGTGCCAGCAGTGAAATCGGGAGCCCCTACGAGCAGTACTTC. V is TRBV6-1 and J is TRBJ2-7; perhaps TRBD2 as D (6 bases). Germline-derived CDR1 and CDR2 are MNHNS and SASEGT. V lost 2 bases to trimming and J lost 2 bases, with 10 bases between them. The CDR3 extends over 14 amino acids.

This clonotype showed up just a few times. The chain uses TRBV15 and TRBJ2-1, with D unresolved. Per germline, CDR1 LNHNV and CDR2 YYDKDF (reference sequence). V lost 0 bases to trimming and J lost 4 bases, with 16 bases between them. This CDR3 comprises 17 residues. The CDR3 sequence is CATSRDRYVNLYNEQFF. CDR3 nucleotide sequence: TGTGCCACCAGCAGAGATCGATATGTGAACCTATACAATGAGCAGTTCTTC.

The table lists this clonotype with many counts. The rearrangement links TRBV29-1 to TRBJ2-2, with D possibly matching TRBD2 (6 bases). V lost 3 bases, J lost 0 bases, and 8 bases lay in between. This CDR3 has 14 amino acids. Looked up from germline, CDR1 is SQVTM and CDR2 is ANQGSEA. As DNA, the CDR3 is TGCAGCGTTGAGGCGGGGCCGAACACCGGGGAGCTGTTTTTT. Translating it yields CSVEAGPNTGELFF.

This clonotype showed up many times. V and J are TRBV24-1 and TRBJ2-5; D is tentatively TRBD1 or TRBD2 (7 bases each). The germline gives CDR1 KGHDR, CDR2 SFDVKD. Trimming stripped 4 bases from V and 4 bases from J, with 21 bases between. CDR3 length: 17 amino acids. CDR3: CATSDSGGGRGRETQYF. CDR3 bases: TGTGCCACCAGTGACTCAGGGGGGGGGAGAGGGCGAGAGACCCAGTACTTC.

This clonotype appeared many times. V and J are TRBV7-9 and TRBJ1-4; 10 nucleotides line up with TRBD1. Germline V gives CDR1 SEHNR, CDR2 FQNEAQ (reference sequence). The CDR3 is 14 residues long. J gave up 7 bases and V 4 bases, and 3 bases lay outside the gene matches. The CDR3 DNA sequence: TGTGCCAGCAGCTCCGGGACAGGGGTTGAAAAACTGTTTTTT. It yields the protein CASSSGTGVEKLFF.

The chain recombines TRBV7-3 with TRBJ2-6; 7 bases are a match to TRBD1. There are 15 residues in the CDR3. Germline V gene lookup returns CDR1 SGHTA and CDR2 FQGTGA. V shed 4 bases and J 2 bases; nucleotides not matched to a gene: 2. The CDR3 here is CASSSDRAGANVLTF. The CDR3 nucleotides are TGTGCCAGCAGCTCCGACAGGGCTGGGGCCAACGTCCTGACTTTC.